The 5 T cell receptor beta chains in this list originate from one sample, sequenced in a study of PD-L1 blockade in urothelial cancer. Time point in this sample: pretreatment peripheral blood. This table comes from immunoSEQ multiplex PCR, and its TCRdb copy is limited to in-frame clones, with some not included. The sample lists 60,000 to 70,000 clones, 81% occurring once. Sequencing was performed on PBMCs, taken around atezolizumab (anti-PD-L1) treatment. The receptors come from a man in his 70s with urothelial cancer.

The chain has TRBV4-1 and TRBJ2-7, with TRBD1 identical over 8 bases. The germline V gene encodes CDR1 MGHRA and CDR2 YSYEKL. The CDR3 covers 21 residues. With 0 bases clipped from V and 5 bases from J, the junction kept 24 bases outside the gene matches. CDR3 sequence: CASSQDFATGNNWAGGDEQYF. In nucleotides, the CDR3 is TGCGCCAGCAGCCAAGATTTCGCAACCGGAAACAACTGGGCAGGGGGCGACGAGCAGTACTTC.

J is TRBJ2-1 and V is TRBV10-3; 10 bases fit TRBD2. The germline V gene encodes CDR1 ENHRY and CDR2 SYGVKD. The V segment lost 4 bases and the J segment 8 bases; nucleotides outside the gene matches: 11. The CDR3 runs to 16 residues. The CDR3 is CAISAPAGGGIDEQFF. CDR3 nucleotides: TGTGCCATCAGTGCCCCAGCGGGAGGGGGCATCGATGAGCAGTTCTTC.

As to this clone: Relative to the germline gene, one junction end is altered; a read error may explain this. The chain has TRBV11-2 and TRBJ2-7, with a weak D call TRBD2 (7 bases). Germline V gene lookup returns CDR1 SGHAT and CDR2 FQNNGV. The CDR3 covers 12 residues. The CDR3 sequence is CASSWGGPPANF. The DNA for the CDR3 is TGTGCCAGCAGCTGGGGGGGGCCCCCGGCGAACTTC.

The rearrangement uses TRBV30 and TRBJ2-7; D might be TRBD2 (5 bases). The CDR3 is 14 residues long. Germline-derived CDR1 and CDR2 are GTSNPN and SVGIG (reference sequence). V was cut by 5 bases and J by 6 bases, with 20 bases left in between. CDR3 loop: CAWGSTSRGFEQYF. In nucleotides, the CDR3 is TGTGCCTGGGGATCCACCTCGCGAGGGTTCGAGCAGTACTTC.

The J gene is TRBJ1-2, the V gene TRBV30; the D is unclear. Between the trimmed V and J ends, which lost 0 bases and 4 bases, there was a span of 12 bases. This CDR3 contains 14 residues. CDR1 and CDR2 from the germline V gene are GTSNPN and SVGIG (reference sequence). The CDR3 DNA reads TGTGCCTGGAGTGTAACCGGACTAGCCTATGGCTACACCTTC. Its protein product is CAWSVTGLAYGYTF.